Listed here are 22 T cell receptor beta chains from one sample, sequenced in a study of T cells in Graves' hyperthyroidism and ophthalmopathy. There were TCR beta CDR3 regions amplified from RNA transcripts. The HTBI primer set drove a first-round RT-PCR of the TCR CDR3. Each CDR3 protein gets one entry after TCRdb re-called the multiplex PCR reads with MiXCR. The sample includes roughly 750,000 distinct CDR3 sequences, less than 20% seen only once; the top ten take over 7.5%. Sequences were obtained from blood. The receptors were gathered from a man younger than 35 with Graves' hyperthyroidism.

At least ten counts were recorded for this clonotype. The J gene is TRBJ2-3, the V gene TRBV28, with 14 bases identical to TRBD2. The CDR3 length is 18 residues. The junction had 11 bases not matched to a gene; V was cut back by 8 bases and J by 1 base. Germline values: CDR1 MDHEN, CDR2 SYDVKM. Here the CDR3 reads CASDPGTSGRRGTDTQYF. For the CDR3, the DNA is TGTGCCAGCGATCCGGGGACTAGCGGGAGAAGGGGCACAGATACGCAGTATTTT.

V gene TRBV28 combines with J gene TRBJ2-7, with D possibly matching TRBD2 (6 bases). The CDR3 is made up of 17 amino acids. Trimming took off 6 bases at V and 3 bases at J, with 24 bases between the two ends. Germline lookup yields CDR1 MDHEN and CDR2 SYDVKM. CDR3 residues: CASSERRVQPPFYEQYF. The CDR3 DNA sequence: TGTGCCAGCAGCGAGAGGAGGGTACAGCCGCCCTTCTACGAGCAGTACTTC.

The V and J genes are TRBV28 and TRBJ1-1; no definite D call. CDR1 is MDHEN and CDR2 is SYDVKM in the germline V gene. The CDR3 runs to 15 residues. The V gene lost 2 bases and the J gene lost 5 bases, with 15 bases spanning the gap. The CDR3 sequence: CASSLRRAYGTEAFF. The CDR3 nucleotides read TGTGCCAGCAGTTTAAGAAGGGCTTATGGGACTGAAGCTTTCTTT.

This clonotype was detected many times. J is TRBJ2-2 and V is TRBV27; weak D call: TRBD2 (6 bases). The CDR3 is 17 amino acids. V was pared by 5 bases and J by 5 bases, with 21 bases between. Per germline, CDR1 MNHEY and CDR2 SMNVEV (reference sequence). The CDR3 bases are TGTGCCAGCAGTCCAAGCCTAGCGCGGTGGGTAACCGGGGAGCTGTTTTTT. It translates to CASSPSLARWVTGELFF.

On this clonotype: A much larger clone sits a single nucleotide away, making a read error possible. The genes are TRBV30 and TRBJ2-3, with a possible D match to TRBD2 (5 bases). The CDR3 runs to 14 residues. Germline V CDR1 and CDR2: GTSNPN, SVGIG (reference sequence). The DNA for the CDR3 is TGTGTCTGGAGTGTACTCGCGGGTGCAGATACGCAGTATTTT. Translated: CVWSVLAGADTQYF.

This clonotype appeared a single time. The gene calls are TRBV20-1 and TRBJ2-7; the D gene is possibly TRBD1 (6 bases). CDR1 DFQATT and CDR2 SNEGSKA come from the germline V gene (reference sequence). CDR3 length equals 13 residues. In DNA, the CDR3 is TGCAGCGAGTTAGGAAAGGGGGCCTACGAGCAGTACTTC. Amino acid sequence: CSELGKGAYEQYF.

This clonotype occurred a few times. The chain joins TRBV25-1 to TRBJ2-7; no clear D. V lost 5 bases and J 4 bases, leaving 12 bases between the germline ends. CDR1 and CDR2 from the germline V gene are MGHDK and SYGVNS. This CDR3 spans 13 amino acids. This CDR3 reads CASSKAIPYEQYF. CDR3 DNA sequence: TGTGCCAGCAGTAAGGCGATCCCTTACGAGCAGTACTTC.

This clonotype showed up just a few times. The chain has TRBV28 and TRBJ2-7; TRBD2 agrees at 10 bases. Germline assignment: CDR1 MDHEN and CDR2 SYDVKM. Trimming removed 1 base from V and 3 bases from J; junction bases left unmatched: 6. CDR3 length equals 16 residues. CDR3 nucleotides: TGTGCCAGCAGTTTATCGGGACTAGCGACAATCTACGAGCAGTACTTC. It encodes CASSLSGLATIYEQYF.

This clonotype was seen repeatedly, ten times or more. The rearrangement links TRBV10-3 to TRBJ2-7; tentatively, D is TRBD1 (6 bases). V lost 0 bases and J 2 bases, leaving 8 bases between the germline ends. CDR3 length equals 14 residues. CDR1 is ENHRY, CDR2 SYGVKD, per germline. The CDR3 spells CAISESGQTYEQYF. Here the CDR3 DNA reads TGTGCCATCAGTGAGTCTGGACAGACCTACGAGCAGTACTTC.

In its sample, this clonotype was seen many times. The chain links TRBV6-2 or TRBV6-3 to TRBJ1-1, with D perhaps matching TRBD1 (6 bases). The V end was cut by 0 bases, the J end by 8 bases, with 7 bases between. The CDR3 is 12 residues long. The germline gives CDR1 MNHEY, CDR2 SVGEGT. CDR3: CASSYSDSEAFF. The DNA for the CDR3 is TGTGCCAGCAGTTACTCGGACAGCGAAGCTTTCTTT.

This clonotype was seen a handful of times. The rearrangement uses TRBV3-1 and TRBJ2-4; perhaps TRBD1 as D (5 bases). Trimming took off 1 base at V and 0 bases at J, with 22 bases between the two ends. The germline V gene encodes CDR1 LGHDT and CDR2 YNNKEL (reference sequence). CDR3 length: 20 residues. This chain's CDR3 is CASSQVSPTETTLAKNIQYF. CDR3 sequence (DNA): TGTGCCAGCAGCCAAGTATCCCCGACAGAGACCACGCTAGCCAAAAACATTCAGTACTTC.

This clonotype was recorded at least ten times. This chain links TRBV2 with TRBJ2-7, with D tentatively TRBD2 (6 bases). With 4 bases removed from V and 6 bases from J, the gap between germline ends came to 16 bases. Germline loops: CDR1 SNHLY, CDR2 FYNNEI. This CDR3 contains 14 residues. The CDR3 region is CASSGTGVPAEQYF. CDR3 sequence (DNA): TGTGCCAGCAGTGGGACGGGAGTCCCCGCCGAGCAGTACTTC.

The chain carries TRBV15 and TRBJ2-5; D is uncertain. Germline assignment: CDR1 LNHNV and CDR2 YYDKDF (reference sequence). The V gene lost 3 bases and the J gene lost 10 bases, with 15 bases spanning the gap. The CDR3 runs to 13 residues. For the CDR3, the DNA is TGTGCCACCAGCAGCGGATTTGATGGCAGCCAGTACTTC. As protein: CATSSGFDGSQYF.

This clonotype was found many times. The chain employs TRBV18 and TRBJ2-7; 15 bases line up with TRBD2. J lost 7 bases, V lost 0 bases, and 7 bases had no gene match. Germline V gene lookup returns CDR1 KGHSH and CDR2 LQKENI. The CDR3 totals 17 residues. DNA for the CDR3: TGTGCCAGCTCACCACCGAGGACTAGCGGGAGGGCACATGAGCAGTACTTC. This translates into CASSPPRTSGRAHEQYF.

A few counts support this clonotype. The chain is built from TRBV27 and TRBJ1-3, with D unclear. Germline values: CDR1 MNHEY, CDR2 SMNVEV (reference sequence). This CDR3 spans 15 amino acids. The germline V and J ends were trimmed by 5 bases and 4 bases, with 15 bases remaining between them. The CDR3 reads CASSKAGLSGNTIYF. The CDR3 DNA is TGTGCCAGCAGTAAGGCAGGCCTCAGCGGAAACACCATATATTTT.

Here the CDR3 DNA reads TGTGCCAGCAGTGAAGGACAGGGGGCCTTCAATGAGCAGTTCTTC. Translated, it gives CASSEGQGAFNEQFF. The V gene is TRBV2, the J gene TRBJ2-1, with 10 positions matching TRBD1. The V segment lost 1 base and the J segment 6 bases; nucleotides outside the gene matches: 3. CDR3 length equals 15 residues. Germline CDR1 reads SNHLY; CDR2 reads FYNNEI. Full variable domain (missing parts from reference TRBV2 and TRBJ2-1): EPEVTQTPSHQVTQMGQEVILRCVPISNHLYFYWYRQILGQKVEFLVSFYNNEISEKSEIFDDQFSVERPDGSNFTLKIRSTKLEDSAMYFCASSEGQGAFNEQFFGPGTRLTVL.

This clonotype turned up a few times. The rearrangement joins TRBV6-1 to TRBJ1-5; possible D gene TRBD1, 6 bases. Germline V lookup: CDR1 MNHNS, CDR2 SASEGT. The ends were cut back, 5 bases at V and 2 bases at J, with 10 bases in the middle. The CDR3 totals 14 residues. The CDR3 DNA is TGTGCCAGCAGTTCTAACAGGGGCAATCAGCCCCAGCATTTT. Translated, it gives CASSSNRGNQPQHF.

This clonotype was observed a few times. The rearrangement uses TRBV20-1 and TRBJ2-1; TRBD2 matches at 8 bases. CDR1 DFQATT and CDR2 SNEGSKA come from the germline V gene (reference sequence). The J segment lost 9 bases and the V segment lost 4 bases, leaving 5 bases of the junction unmatched. This CDR3 is 12 amino acids long. Written as DNA, the CDR3 is TGCAGTGCTAAGCGGGAGCAGGGTGAGCAGTTCTTC. It specifies CSAKREQGEQFF.

The chain combines TRBV19 with TRBJ1-1; D not certain. The germline V gene encodes CDR1 LNHDA and CDR2 SQIVND (reference sequence). Trimming pared 3 bases from V and 1 base from J, leaving 9 bases between. This CDR3 contains 14 residues. CDR3 residues: CASSILRGNTEAFF. CDR3 nucleotides: TGTGCCAGTAGTATTTTGCGGGGGAACACTGAAGCTTTCTTT.

This clonotype was recorded at least ten times. The chain links TRBV20-1 to TRBJ2-1; 10 positions match TRBD2. The CDR3 is made up of 13 amino acids. CDR1 is DFQATT, CDR2 SNEGSKA, per germline (reference sequence). The J segment lost 4 bases and the V segment lost 6 bases, leaving 3 bases of the junction unmatched. CDR3: CSAAAGGYNEQFF. The CDR3 coding sequence is TGCAGTGCAGCAGCGGGAGGGTACAATGAGCAGTTCTTC.

This clonotype was detected many times. V usage is TRBV27 and J usage is TRBJ1-6; perhaps TRBD1 as D (6 bases). Germline CDR1 is MNHEY and CDR2 is SMNVEV (reference sequence). The CDR3 sequence is 17 residues long. The germline V and J ends were trimmed by 5 bases and 10 bases, with 24 bases remaining between them. The CDR3 region is CASSPGGGRGLESPLHF. For the CDR3, the DNA is TGTGCCAGCAGTCCCGGGGGCGGACGGGGTTTGGAATCACCCCTCCACTTT.

In its sample, this clonotype was seen many times. The J gene is TRBJ2-7, the V gene TRBV7-2, with no clear D. Germline V gene lookup returns CDR1 SGHTA and CDR2 FQGNSA. The ends were cut back, 5 bases at V and 3 bases at J, with 14 bases in the middle. The CDR3 has 14 residues. Written as DNA, the CDR3 is TGTGCCAGCAGCCCCCCCTCACTTTACTACGAGCAGTACTTC. This translates into CASSPPSLYYEQYF.